This T cell receptor beta chain stems from a study of T cell repertoires in cytomegalovirus infection. Across the whole study: A matching HLA type, together with CMV infection, was signaled by public TCR beta signatures.

TCRdb fed the reads into MiXCR, producing one record per CDR3 protein. The data show about 69,000 distinct CDR3 sequences, under 30% seen once. Looked up from germline, CDR1 is SGHTA and CDR2 is FQGNSA. V was trimmed by 4 bases and J by 7 bases, leaving 17 bases between them. This CDR3 contains 15 residues. Points from the study as a whole: HLA-C-restricted CMV clonotypes gave the most frequent clonotype in two of eight donors.

There are many counts of this clonotype. Its antigen is unidentified. The rearrangement uses TRBV7-2 and TRBJ2-1, with D tentatively TRBD1 (6 bases). This receptor was obtained from a human donor in good health (CMV status not recorded). Some clones in this sample may be carry-over from other donors' samples. This material consisted of CD8+ T cells from cultured PBMCs, taken from culture after CMV antigen stimulation. CDR3 sequence reads: CASSYPGAAVNEQFF. The CDR3, as DNA: TGTGCCAGCAGCTACCCAGGGGCGGCTGTGAATGAGCAGTTCTTC.